Shown below are 27 T cell receptor beta chains from a single sample sequenced in a study of cytomegalovirus exposure and HLA in healthy donors. The method was immunoSEQ multiplex PCR; TCRdb's version includes in-frame clones alone and lacks a portion of them. This table has 300,000 to 400,000 clones, approximately 88% appearing once. The source material was PBMCs. The receptor source for this set is a man aged 25-45 years in good health and CMV-seronegative.

Regarding this clone: Other nucleotide sequences in the sample specify the same CDR3. The chain is built from TRBV7-9 and TRBJ1-5; D remains unclear. The CDR3 is 12 residues long. Trimming pared 5 bases from V and 7 bases from J, leaving 9 bases between. Germline CDR1 and CDR2: SEHNR and FQNEAQ (reference sequence). CDR3 amino acids: CASSPEGQPQHF. The CDR3 region has the DNA TGTGCCAGCAGCCCCGAGGGACAGCCCCAGCATTTT.

This rearrangement joins TRBV9 to TRBJ2-1, with D perhaps matching TRBD2 (6 bases). V was pared by 0 bases and J by 2 bases, with 9 bases between. Germline lookup yields CDR1 SGDLS and CDR2 YYNGEE. The CDR3 has 15 amino acids. The CDR3 DNA reads as TGTGCCAGCAGCGTAGGACTAGACCCCTACAATGAGCAGTTCTTC. This translates into CASSVGLDPYNEQFF.

V and J are TRBV5-6 and TRBJ1-3; TRBD1 agrees at 10 bases. Trimming cost V 5 bases and J 0 bases; bases outside gene matches: 8. Germline V gives CDR1 SGHDT, CDR2 YYEEEE. The CDR3 has 17 amino acids. CDR3 amino acids: CASRLRDRGFSGNTIYF. CDR3 sequence (DNA): TGTGCCAGCAGACTCCGGGACAGGGGCTTCTCTGGAAACACCATATATTTT.

The rearrangement links TRBV30 to TRBJ2-7; D not resolved. This CDR3 has 12 amino acids. V lost 2 bases to trimming and J lost 5 bases, with 10 bases between them. Per the germline V gene, CDR1 is GTSNPN and CDR2 is SVGIG (reference sequence). DNA of the CDR3: TGTGCCTGGAGTATCGCAGGTAACGAGCAGTACTTC. The encoded protein is CAWSIAGNEQYF.

This chain uses TRBV5-1 with TRBJ2-1, with TRBD2 matching 7 bases. The CDR3 spans 14 residues. Germline lookup yields CDR1 SGHRS and CDR2 YFSETQ. Trimming removed 0 bases from V and 5 bases from J; junction bases left unmatched: 2. DNA of the CDR3: TGCGCCAGCAGCTTGGCCGGGGGGAACAATGAGCAGTTCTTC. Residues: CASSLAGGNNEQFF. The variable domain in full, completed from reference TRBV5-1 and TRBJ2-1, reads KAGVTQTPRYLIKTRGQQVTLSCSPISGHRSVSWYQQTPGQGLQFLFEYFSETQRNKGNFPGRFSGRQFSNSRSEMNVSTLELGDSALYLCASSLAGGNNEQFFGPGTRLTVL.

The CDR3 nucleotides read TGTGCCAGCAGCTCCACTGGGGGCGCTTTCTACGAGCAGTACTTC. This gives the protein CASSSTGGAFYEQYF. The rearrangement joins TRBV7-9 to TRBJ2-7; maybe TRBD1 (6 bases). There are 15 residues in the CDR3. V lost 4 bases, J lost 3 bases, and 16 bases lay in between. Germline V lookup: CDR1 SEHNR, CDR2 FQNEAQ (reference sequence). Full variable domain (outside the CDR3, taken from reference TRBV7-9 and TRBJ2-7): DTGVSQNPRHKITKRGQNVTFRCDPISEHNRLYWYRQTLGQGPEFLTYFQNEAQLEKSRLLSDRFSAERPKGSFSTLEIQRTEQGDSAMYLCASSSTGGAFYEQYFGPGTRLTVT.

This rearrangement joins TRBV6-1 to TRBJ1-5, with a tentative D call TRBD1 (5 bases). V dropped 4 bases and J dropped 4 bases, with 14 bases sitting between them. The CDR3 length is 15 residues. Germline-derived CDR1 and CDR2 are MNHNS and SASEGT. CDR3 amino acids: CASSVGAAINQPQHF. CDR3 in DNA: TGTGCCAGCAGTGTTGGGGCAGCCATTAATCAGCCCCAGCATTTT.

This chain connects TRBV6-6 to TRBJ2-2, with a weak D call TRBD1 (6 bases). The germline V gene has CDR1 MNHNY and CDR2 SVGAGI (reference sequence). Trimming shortened V by 6 bases and J by 7 bases, and 12 bases separated the two germline ends. This CDR3 spans 13 amino acids. CDR3 amino acids: CASRHRVYGELFF. For the CDR3, the DNA is TGTGCCAGCAGGCACAGGGTATACGGGGAGCTGTTTTTT.

The V and J genes are TRBV12-5 and TRBJ2-3; possibly TRBD1 for D (5 bases). Trimming cost V 6 bases and J 1 base, with 8 bases left between them. Per the germline V gene, CDR1 is LGHNT and CDR2 is FRNRAP. The CDR3 is made up of 13 amino acids. The CDR3 spells CASGLQGTDTQYF. CDR3 sequence (DNA): TGTGCTAGTGGCCTACAGGGCACAGATACGCAGTATTTT. Complete variable domain (other parts from reference TRBV12-5 and TRBJ2-3): DARVTQTPRHKVTEMGQEVTMRCQPILGHNTVFWYRQTMMQGLELLAYFRNRAPLDDSGMPKDRFSAEMPDATLATLKIQPSEPRDSAVYFCASGLQGTDTQYFGPGTRLTVL.

This clone came up once. The rearrangement joins TRBV7-9 to TRBJ1-1; D is uncertain. The length of the CDR3 is 15 residues. CDR1 and CDR2 from the germline V gene are SEHNR and FQNEAQ (reference sequence). V was cut by 1 base and J by 1 base, with 10 bases left in between. The CDR3 sequence is CASSLERRRNTEAFF. The CDR3 DNA reads as TGTGCCAGCAGCTTAGAGAGGCGTCGGAACACTGAAGCTTTCTTT. The full variable domain, with the rest looked up from reference TRBV7-9 and TRBJ1-1, is DTGVSQNPRHKITKRGQNVTFRCDPISEHNRLYWYRQTLGQGPEFLTYFQNEAQLEKSRLLSDRFSAERPKGSFSTLEIQRTEQGDSAMYLCASSLERRRNTEAFFGQGTRLTVV.

The chain joins TRBV7-2 to TRBJ2-1; D may be TRBD2 (7 bases). V lost 3 bases and J lost 5, with 17 bases in between. This CDR3 is 16 amino acids long. Looked up from germline, CDR1 is SGHTA and CDR2 is FQGNSA. The CDR3: CASSFLGRGFNNEQFF. The CDR3 nucleotides are TGTGCCAGCAGCTTCCTTGGGAGGGGGTTCAACAATGAGCAGTTCTTC.

As regards this clone: Mismatch with germline at one junction end may stem from a read error. The J gene is TRBJ1-2, the V gene TRBV6-5; a possible D gene is TRBD1 (6 bases). In germline, CDR1 is MNHEY, CDR2 SVGAGI. CDR3 length: 12 residues. CDR3 amino acids: CASYRVNFGYTF. The CDR3 nucleotides read TGTGCCAGCTACAGGGTCAACTTTGGCTACACCTTC.

The CDR3 reads CASSLGLAGAQETQYF. The CDR3 nucleotides are TGTGCCAGCAGCTTGGGACTAGCGGGGGCCCAAGAGACCCAGTACTTC. The chain has TRBV5-4 and TRBJ2-5; TRBD2 matches at 12 bases. The CDR3 has 16 residues. V gave up 0 bases and J gave up 1 base; unmatched junction bases: 1. Germline loops: CDR1 SGHNT, CDR2 YYREEE (reference sequence).

Details on this clone: This sample includes further DNA sequences coding for the same CDR3. The genes are TRBV7-2 and TRBJ1-1; TRBD1 matches 7 bases. V gave up 5 bases and J gave up 0 bases; unmatched junction bases: 0. From germline, CDR1 is SGHTA and CDR2 FQGNSA. The CDR3 is made up of 13 amino acids. The CDR3 reads CASSQGVNTEAFF. The CDR3 DNA is TGTGCCAGCAGCCAGGGGGTGAACACTGAAGCTTTCTTT.

The gene calls are TRBV29-1 and TRBJ2-7; D possibly corresponds to TRBD2 (5 bases). The CDR3 runs to 12 residues. The germline V gene has CDR1 SQVTM and CDR2 ANQGSEA. V lost 3 bases and J 3 bases, leaving 9 bases between the germline ends. CDR3 in amino acids: CSVDGADYEQYF. In nucleotides, the CDR3 is TGCAGCGTTGACGGAGCGGACTACGAGCAGTACTTC.

V gene TRBV12-5 combines with J gene TRBJ1-4, with TRBD1 matching over 10 bases. From germline, CDR1 is LGHNT and CDR2 FRNRAP. J gave up 8 bases and V 1 base, and 4 bases lay outside the gene matches. The CDR3 loop spans 15 amino acids. CDR3 sequence: CASGLGGQGVEKLFF. The CDR3 nucleotides are TGTGCTAGTGGTTTGGGAGGACAGGGGGTAGAAAAACTGTTTTTT.

The J gene is TRBJ1-2, the V gene TRBV15; no clear D gene. This CDR3 is built from 12 residues. The germline V and J ends were trimmed by 0 bases and 4 bases, with 3 bases remaining between them. Looked up from germline, CDR1 is LNHNV and CDR2 is YYDKDF (reference sequence). The CDR3 sequence is CATSRDIYGYTF. DNA of the CDR3: TGTGCCACCAGCAGAGACATCTATGGCTACACCTTC. Together with reference TRBV15 and TRBJ1-2, the CDR3 gives the full variable domain: DAMVIQNPRYQVTQFGKPVTLSCSQTLNHNVMYWYQQKSSQAPKLLFHYYDKDFNNEADTPDNFQSRRPNTSFCFLDIRSPGLGDTAMYLCATSRDIYGYTFGSGTRLTVV.

V gene TRBV4-1 combines with J gene TRBJ2-5; no reliable D call. Germline V lookup: CDR1 MGHRA, CDR2 YSYEKL. Deletions cut 0 bases from V and 1 base from J, with 9 bases between. The CDR3 covers 15 residues. CDR3: CASSQDGGGQETQYF. The DNA of the CDR3 is TGCGCCAGCAGCCAAGATGGCGGCGGCCAAGAGACCCAGTACTTC.

The J gene is TRBJ2-7, the V gene TRBV7-2; TRBD2 matches 11 bases. The V and J ends lost 5 bases and 0 bases, in that order; junction bases with no gene match: 3. Germline assignment: CDR1 SGHTA and CDR2 FQGNSA. The CDR3 length is 15 residues. The CDR3 region is CASSPTSGGSYEQYF. The DNA for the CDR3 is TGTGCCAGCAGCCCAACTAGCGGGGGCTCCTACGAGCAGTACTTC.

V is TRBV10-3 and J is TRBJ2-3; 8 bases are a match to TRBD2. Germline lookup yields CDR1 ENHRY and CDR2 SYGVKD. CDR3 length equals 14 residues. Losses at the gene ends were 6 bases for V and 2 bases for J; bases not matched to a gene: 4. The CDR3 loop reads CAIRAGAPTDTQYF. The CDR3 region has the DNA TGTGCCATCAGAGCGGGGGCCCCCACAGATACGCAGTATTTT.

The V call is TRBV7-8, the J call TRBJ2-5; D not resolved. Germline values: CDR1 SGHVS, CDR2 FQNEAQ. V gave up 4 bases and J gave up 5 bases, with 23 bases separating them. The CDR3 has 17 amino acids. CDR3 DNA sequence: TGTGCCAGCAGCTACGTACCCTCTCTGAGGCCTGGGGAGACCCAGTACTTC. This gives the protein CASSYVPSLRPGETQYF.

Details on this clone: Germline is not matched at one junction end, which may reflect a read error. V gene TRBV11-2 combines with J gene TRBJ2-5; tentatively, D is TRBD2 (5 bases). The length of the CDR3 is 14 residues. From germline, CDR1 is SGHAT and CDR2 FQNNGV. The CDR3 loop reads CANSFATTQETQYF. The CDR3 nucleotides are TGTGCCAACAGCTTTGCGACTACCCAAGAGACCCAGTACTTC.

The chain joins TRBV7-9 to TRBJ2-7; D possibly corresponds to TRBD1 (6 bases). The CDR3 consists of 14 residues. Germline-derived CDR1 and CDR2 are SEHNR and FQNEAQ (reference sequence). The V end was cut by 1 base, the J end by 7 bases, with 14 bases between. As DNA, the CDR3 is TGTGCCAGCAGCTTAGAGGCAGGGGAGAGGGAGCAGTACTTC. As protein: CASSLEAGEREQYF. The full variable domain, its missing parts supplied by reference TRBV7-9 and TRBJ2-7, is DTGVSQNPRHKITKRGQNVTFRCDPISEHNRLYWYRQTLGQGPEFLTYFQNEAQLEKSRLLSDRFSAERPKGSFSTLEIQRTEQGDSAMYLCASSLEAGEREQYFGPGTRLTVT.

J is TRBJ1-2 and V is TRBV7-9; no firm D call. V shed 5 bases and J shed 2 bases, with 15 bases lying between them. There are 15 residues in the CDR3. Germline CDR1 reads SEHNR; CDR2 reads FQNEAQ (reference sequence). The CDR3 DNA follows: TGTGCCAGCAGCCCCTCATCGTACTTAAACTATGGCTACACCTTC. The encoded protein is CASSPSSYLNYGYTF.

V gene TRBV5-6 combines with J gene TRBJ1-6, with D perhaps matching TRBD1 (5 bases). Trimming left V 5 bases short and J 15 bases short, with 21 bases between. This CDR3 comprises 14 residues. Germline V gene sequence: CDR1 SGHDT, CDR2 YYEEEE. For the CDR3, the DNA is TGTGCCAGCAGTTTAAGACAGACAGTTGAGAACCTCCACTTT. Protein sequence: CASSLRQTVENLHF.

This clone was seen only a few times. The chain recombines TRBV6-4 with TRBJ2-1; TRBD2 matches 7 bases. The CDR3 is 13 amino acids. Germline lookup yields CDR1 MRHNA and CDR2 SNTAGT. Trimming took 4 bases from V and 9 from J; bases not matched to a gene: 6. The CDR3 region is CASSVTSESEQFF. In DNA form, the CDR3 reads TGTGCCAGCAGTGTAACTAGCGAGAGTGAGCAGTTCTTC.

The J gene is TRBJ2-1, the V gene TRBV14; D gene uncertain. Per germline, CDR1 SGHDN and CDR2 FVKESK. The V gene lost 0 bases and the J gene lost 4 bases, with 13 bases spanning the gap. CDR3 length: 16 residues. The CDR3 DNA is TGTGCCAGCAGCCAAGATGAGAGCGACGCATACAATGAGCAGTTCTTC. This sequence encodes CASSQDESDAYNEQFF.